This T cell receptor beta chain is from a study of spatial heterogeneity in lung cancer. The time point: sample taken at primary tumor resection. This clonotype turned up a few times. V lost 1 base and J lost 1, with 4 bases in between. The CDR3 runs 14 residues. Per germline, CDR1 LGHDT and CDR2 YNNKEL (reference sequence). MiXCR was run by TCRdb on the 5' RACE reads, yielding one entry per CDR3 protein. The repertoire includes 39,000 or so distinct CDR3 sequences, 7.5% to 8% of them detected once, and roughly 28% sits in the top ten. The material was PBMCs, obtained at surgery. This chain joins TRBV3-1 and TRBJ2-2; D remains unclear. The clonotype comes from a male donor with early-stage non-small cell lung cancer. The CDR3: CASSQAVNTGELFF. The CDR3 DNA reads TGTGCCAGCAGCCAAGCGGTGAACACCGGGGAGCTGTTTTTT.